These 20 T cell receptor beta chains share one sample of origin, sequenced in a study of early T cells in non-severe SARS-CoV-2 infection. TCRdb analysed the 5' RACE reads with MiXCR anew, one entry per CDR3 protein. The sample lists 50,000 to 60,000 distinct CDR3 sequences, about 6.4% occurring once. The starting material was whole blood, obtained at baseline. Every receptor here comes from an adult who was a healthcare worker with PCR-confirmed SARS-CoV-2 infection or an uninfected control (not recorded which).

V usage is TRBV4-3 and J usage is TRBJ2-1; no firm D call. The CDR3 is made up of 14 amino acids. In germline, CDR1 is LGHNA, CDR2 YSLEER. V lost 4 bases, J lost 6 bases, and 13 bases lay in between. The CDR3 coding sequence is TGCGCCAGCAGCCGGCTGGCATCAGGCAATGAGCAGTTCTTC. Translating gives CASSRLASGNEQFF.

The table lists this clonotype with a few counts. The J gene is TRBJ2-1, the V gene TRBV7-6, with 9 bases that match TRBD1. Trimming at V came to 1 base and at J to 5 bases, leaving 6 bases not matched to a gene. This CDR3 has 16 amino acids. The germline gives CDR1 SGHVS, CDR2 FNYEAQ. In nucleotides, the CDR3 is TGTGCCAGCAGCTTAGGACCGGGACAGGGTAACAATGAGCAGTTCTTC. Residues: CASSLGPGQGNNEQFF.

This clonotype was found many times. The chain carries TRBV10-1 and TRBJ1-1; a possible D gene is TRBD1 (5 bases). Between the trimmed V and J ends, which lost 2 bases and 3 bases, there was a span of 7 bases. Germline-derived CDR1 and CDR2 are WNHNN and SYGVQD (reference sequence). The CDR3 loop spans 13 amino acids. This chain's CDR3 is CASSEDSHTEAFF. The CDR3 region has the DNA TGCGCCAGCAGTGAGGACAGCCACACTGAAGCTTTCTTT.

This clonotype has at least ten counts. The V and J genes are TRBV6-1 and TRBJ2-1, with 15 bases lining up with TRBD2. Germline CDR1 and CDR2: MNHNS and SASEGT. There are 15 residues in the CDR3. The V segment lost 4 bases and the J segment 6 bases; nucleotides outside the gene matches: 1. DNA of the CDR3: TGTGCCAGCAGTGGGACTAGCGGGGGGGCCAATGAGCAGTTCTTC. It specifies CASSGTSGGANEQFF.

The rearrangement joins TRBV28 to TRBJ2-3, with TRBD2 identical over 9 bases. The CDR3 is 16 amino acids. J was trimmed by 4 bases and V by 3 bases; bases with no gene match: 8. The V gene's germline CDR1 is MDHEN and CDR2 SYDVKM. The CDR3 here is CASSFGAGGPADTQYF. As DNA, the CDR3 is TGTGCCAGCAGTTTTGGGGCGGGGGGGCCCGCAGATACGCAGTATTTT.

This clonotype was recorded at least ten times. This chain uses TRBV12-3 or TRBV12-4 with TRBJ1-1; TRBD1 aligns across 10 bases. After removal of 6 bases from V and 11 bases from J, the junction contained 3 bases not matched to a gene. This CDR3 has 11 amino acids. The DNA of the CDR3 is TGTGCCAGCAGGGGGGGACAGGGGGCTTTCTTT. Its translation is CASRGGQGAFF.

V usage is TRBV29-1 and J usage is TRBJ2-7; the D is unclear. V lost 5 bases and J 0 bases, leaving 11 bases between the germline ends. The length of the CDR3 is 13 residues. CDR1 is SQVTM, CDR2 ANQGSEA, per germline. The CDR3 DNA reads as TGCAGCGTTCTGGACCGGAGCTCCTACGAGCAGTACTTC. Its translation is CSVLDRSSYEQYF.

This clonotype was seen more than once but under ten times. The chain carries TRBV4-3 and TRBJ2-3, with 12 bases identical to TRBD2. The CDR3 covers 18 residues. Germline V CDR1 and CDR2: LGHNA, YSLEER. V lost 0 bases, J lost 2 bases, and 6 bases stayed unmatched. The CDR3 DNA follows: TGCGCCAGCAGCCAAGATCTACTAGCGGGGGGTTTCACAGATACGCAGTATTTT. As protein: CASSQDLLAGGFTDTQYF.

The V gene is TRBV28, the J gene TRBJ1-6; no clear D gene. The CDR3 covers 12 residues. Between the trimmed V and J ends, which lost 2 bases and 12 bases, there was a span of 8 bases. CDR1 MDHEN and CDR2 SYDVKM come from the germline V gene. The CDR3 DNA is TGTGCCAGCAGTTTAAGTCGATTACCCCTCCACTTT. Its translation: CASSLSRLPLHF.

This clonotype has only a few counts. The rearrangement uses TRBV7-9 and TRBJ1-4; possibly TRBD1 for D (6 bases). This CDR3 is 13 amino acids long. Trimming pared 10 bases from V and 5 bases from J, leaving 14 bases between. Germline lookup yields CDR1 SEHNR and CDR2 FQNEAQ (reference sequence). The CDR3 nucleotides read TGTGCCATTAACACGGGGGGCAATGAAAAACTGTTTTTT. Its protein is CAINTGGNEKLFF.

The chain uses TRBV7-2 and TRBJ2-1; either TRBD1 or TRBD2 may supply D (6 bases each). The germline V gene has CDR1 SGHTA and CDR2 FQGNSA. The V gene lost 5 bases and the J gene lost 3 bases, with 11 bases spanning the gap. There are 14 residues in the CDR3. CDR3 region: CASSPGGNYNEQFF. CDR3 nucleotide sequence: TGTGCCAGCAGCCCCGGGGGCAACTACAATGAGCAGTTCTTC.

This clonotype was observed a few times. In DNA, the CDR3 is TGTGCCAGCAGCTTAATGGCGGGAAAAAGGGGGCAGTATTTT. Translation gives CASSLMAGKRGQYF. The rearrangement links TRBV5-4 to TRBJ2-3; D might be TRBD2 (6 bases). Germline CDR1 reads SGHNT; CDR2 reads YYREEE (reference sequence). The CDR3 is 14 amino acids. The germline V and J ends were trimmed by 2 bases and 11 bases, with 18 bases remaining between them.

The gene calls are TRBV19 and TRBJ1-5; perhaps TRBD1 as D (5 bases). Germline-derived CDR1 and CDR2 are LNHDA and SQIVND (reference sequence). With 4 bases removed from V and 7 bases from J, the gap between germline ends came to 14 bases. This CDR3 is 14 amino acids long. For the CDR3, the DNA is TGTGCCAGTAGTACCCACGGGGGGGAACAGCCCCAGCATTTT. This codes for CASSTHGGEQPQHF.

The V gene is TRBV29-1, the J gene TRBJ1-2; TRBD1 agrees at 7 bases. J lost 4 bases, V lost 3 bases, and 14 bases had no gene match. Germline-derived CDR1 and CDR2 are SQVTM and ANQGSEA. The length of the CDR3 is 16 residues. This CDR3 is CSVDSGGVGNIYGYTF. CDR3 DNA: TGCAGCGTTGATTCAGGGGGTGTGGGTAACATCTATGGCTACACCTTC.

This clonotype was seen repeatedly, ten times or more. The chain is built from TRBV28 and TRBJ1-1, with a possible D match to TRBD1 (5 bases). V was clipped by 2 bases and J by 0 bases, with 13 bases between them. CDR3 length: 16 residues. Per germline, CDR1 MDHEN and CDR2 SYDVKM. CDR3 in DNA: TGTGCCAGCAGTTTAGATTTGGGGACTATGAACACTGAAGCTTTCTTT. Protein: CASSLDLGTMNTEAFF.

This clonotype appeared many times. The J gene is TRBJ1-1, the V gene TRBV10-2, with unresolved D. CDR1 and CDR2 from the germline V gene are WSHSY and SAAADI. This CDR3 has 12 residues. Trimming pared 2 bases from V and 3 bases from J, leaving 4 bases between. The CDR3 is CASSEVYTEAFF. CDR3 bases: TGCGCCAGCAGTGAGGTTTACACTGAAGCTTTCTTT.

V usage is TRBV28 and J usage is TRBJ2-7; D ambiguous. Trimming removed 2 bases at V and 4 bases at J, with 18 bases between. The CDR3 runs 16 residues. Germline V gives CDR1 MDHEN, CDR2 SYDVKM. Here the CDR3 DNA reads TGTGCCAGCAGTTTAGGGCCCCACAACCCGCTTTACGAGCAGTACTTC. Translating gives CASSLGPHNPLYEQYF. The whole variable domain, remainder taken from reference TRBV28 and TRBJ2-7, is DVKVTQSSRYLVKRTGEKVFLECVQDMDHENMFWYRQDPGLGLRLIYFSYDVKMKEKGDIPEGYSVSREKKERFSLILESASTNQTSMYLCASSLGPHNPLYEQYFGPGTRLTVT.

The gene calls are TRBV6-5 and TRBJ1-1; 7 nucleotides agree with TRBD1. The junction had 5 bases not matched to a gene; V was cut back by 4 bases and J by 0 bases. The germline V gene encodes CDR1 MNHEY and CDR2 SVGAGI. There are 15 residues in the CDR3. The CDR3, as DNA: TGTGCCAGCAGTTGGGGACAGCTCATGAACACTGAAGCTTTCTTT. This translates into CASSWGQLMNTEAFF.

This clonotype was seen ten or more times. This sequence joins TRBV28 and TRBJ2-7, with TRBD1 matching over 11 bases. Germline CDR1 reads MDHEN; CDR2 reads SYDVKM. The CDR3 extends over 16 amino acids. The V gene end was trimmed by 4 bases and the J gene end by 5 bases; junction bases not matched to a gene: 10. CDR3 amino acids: CASSYSGTGGSDEQYF. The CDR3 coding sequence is TGTGCCAGCAGTTACTCCGGGACAGGGGGGTCGGACGAGCAGTACTTC.

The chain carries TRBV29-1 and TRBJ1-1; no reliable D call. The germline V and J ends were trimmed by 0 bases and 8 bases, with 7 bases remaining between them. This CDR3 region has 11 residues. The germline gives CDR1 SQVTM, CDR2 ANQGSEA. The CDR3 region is CSVEDRREAFF. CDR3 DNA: TGCAGCGTTGAAGATCGGCGGGAAGCTTTCTTT.